These T cell receptor beta chains were read from a single sample in a study of blood T cell repertoires in COVID-19. TCRdb keeps only in-frame clones here, not all; method: immunoSEQ multiplex PCR. The table includes roughly 240,000 clones, 70% to 90% detected once. Sample: peripheral blood. The receptor set was obtained from a man between 18 and 35 years old with active or convalescent COVID-19. The CDR3 runs from the conserved cysteine through the conserved F or W.

v_call	j_call	cdr3_aa
TRBV28	TRBJ1-4	CASRQGDEKLFF
TRBV28	TRBJ1-6	CASSEGIESPLHF
TRBV5-1	TRBJ1-4	CASSTGQGREKLFF
TRBV6-5	TRBJ2-4	CASSYSKREVYF
TRBV12-3/TRBV12-4	TRBJ2-5	CASSPTGWETQYF
TRBV9	TRBJ2-5	CASSVSPLAGKETQYF
TRBV6-2/TRBV6-3	TRBJ1-2	CASSDKGHYGYTF
TRBV5-1	TRBJ1-1	CASSWESVMNTEAFF
TRBV7-2	TRBJ2-7	CASSSSLYEQYF
TRBV9	TRBJ2-2	CASSLTSRPGELFF
TRBV12-3/TRBV12-4	TRBJ1-5	CASSPGGLQPQHF
TRBV18	TRBJ2-5	CASSETGGEETQYF
TRBV7-3	TRBJ2-7	CASSLASGTSYEQYF
TRBV2	TRBJ2-7	CASSPHREPYEQYF
TRBV24-1	TRBJ1-5	CATSDREGQAYQPQHF
TRBV4-1	TRBJ2-4	CASSQDWGQALNIQYF
TRBV2	TRBJ2-3	CASSEGGSKSTDTQYF
TRBV27	TRBJ1-6	CASGGQGPNSPLHF
TRBV27	TRBJ2-4	CASVTQVAKNIQYF
TRBV7-8	TRBJ2-5	CASSSDREETQYF
TRBV6-5	TRBJ1-6	CASTRQGAFSPLHF
TRBV7-2	TRBJ2-1	CASSSYSGRGNEQFF
TRBV4-1	TRBJ2-1	CASSQLEYGSYNEQFF
TRBV6-5	TRBJ1-3	CASSYSRTGGNTIYF
TRBV6-5	TRBJ1-4	CASGAGGGEKLFF
TRBV18	TRBJ1-2	CASSEQGNYGYTF
TRBV6-5	TRBJ1-2	CASSYLGTVDGYTF
TRBV9	TRBJ2-2	CASSVRSRHTGELFF
TRBV27	TRBJ2-1	CASSARVAGAAEQFF
TRBV5-4	TRBJ2-7	CASSFGYSGGLGSYEQYF
TRBV10-2	TRBJ2-3	CATGRDTQYF
TRBV9	TRBJ2-3	CASSVDGLAAGTDTQYF
TRBV7-9	TRBJ1-4	CASSPSGGTTNEKLFF
TRBV18	TRBJ2-7	CASSPMDSFYEQYF
TRBV7-3	TRBJ2-5	CASSFGGGETQYF
TRBV27	TRBJ1-1	CASSLGRVSEAFF
TRBV30	TRBJ2-5	CAWGFTSGETQYF
TRBV28	TRBJ1-3	CASRGQGTGNTIYF
TRBV6-1	TRBJ1-3	CASSEGTGGLIDGNTIYF
TRBV7-2	TRBJ2-1	CASSLDSGGPNEQFF
TRBV6-2/TRBV6-3	TRBJ1-5	CASSQGYQPQHF
TRBV5-1	TRBJ2-3	CASSFDRDLTQYF
TRBV2	TRBJ2-3	CASFGLAGATHPTDTQYF
TRBV5-6	TRBJ2-1	CASIYGQGNNEQFF
TRBV28	TRBJ2-5	CASSLYSTGGETQYF
TRBV6-1	TRBJ1-6	CAIREDSVHNSPLHF
TRBV12-3/TRBV12-4	TRBJ2-3	CASGRAIADTQYF
TRBV6-4	TRBJ2-7	CASSDPQGTYEQYF
TRBV24-1	TRBJ2-1	CATSERGNEQFF
TRBV28	TRBJ1-1	CASRRHQAFF
TRBV7-9	TRBJ2-3	CASKTGNTQYF
TRBV19	TRBJ1-5	CASSYLRLGDQPQHF
TRBV14	TRBJ1-1	CASSPRGAFF
TRBV2	TRBJ2-4	CASRGQLVAKNIQYF
TRBV6-5	TRBJ2-2	CASSYSDRANTGELFF